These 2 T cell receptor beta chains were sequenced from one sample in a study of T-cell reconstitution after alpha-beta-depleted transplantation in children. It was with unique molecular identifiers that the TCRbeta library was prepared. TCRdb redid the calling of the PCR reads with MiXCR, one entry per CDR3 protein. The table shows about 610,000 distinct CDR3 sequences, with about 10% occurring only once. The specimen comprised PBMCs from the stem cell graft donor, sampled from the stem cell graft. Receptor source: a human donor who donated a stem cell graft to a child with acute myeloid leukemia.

CDR3 nucleotide sequence: TGTGCCAGCAGCCGCCCGGACAGGGGCAATGAGCAGTTCTTC. This sequence encodes CASSRPDRGNEQFF. The chain carries TRBV6-5 and TRBJ2-1; 9 bases are shared with TRBD1. The V and J ends lost 6 bases and 6 bases, in that order; junction bases with no gene match: 6. Germline CDR1 MNHEY, CDR2 SVGAGI. This CDR3 is built from 14 residues.

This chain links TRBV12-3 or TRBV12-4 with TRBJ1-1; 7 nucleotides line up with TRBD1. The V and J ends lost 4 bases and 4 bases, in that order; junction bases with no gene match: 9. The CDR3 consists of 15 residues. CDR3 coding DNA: TGTGCCAGCAGTTACCTTCGGCAGGGGGGCACTGAAGCTTTCTTT. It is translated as CASSYLRQGGTEAFF.